This entry lists 24 T cell receptor beta chains sequenced from one sample in a study of post-analysis software for immune sequencing data (dated by TCRdb to 2014 to 2015). Libraries were made using PCR. Data came from an Illumina HiSeq 2500. To reduce PCR and sequencing biases, unique molecular identifiers were incorporated into the TCR beta cDNA libraries. TCRdb's own reprocessing of the public reads used fastp at Q25 and MiXCR and kept productive beta chains. Every distinct CDR3 protein forms one entry, paired with its most common genes and DNA. The sample profile shows 600,000 to 750,000 distinct CDR3 sequences; more than 50% of them were found once. The leading ten clones occupy about 11% of the sample. No antigens are known for them. Results and caveats for the whole study, not just this receptor: Significantly higher frequencies in patients than in controls were found for five TRBV segments, including TRBV5-6, TRBV5-1 and TRBV20-1.

Material: blood. The receptors shown here come from a girl aged 2 to 10 with multiple sclerosis.

The genes are TRBV6-1 and TRBJ2-1; the D call may be TRBD1 or TRBD2 (7 bases each). Germline CDR1 reads MNHNS; CDR2 reads SASEGT. Trimming shortened V by 11 bases and J by 7 bases, and 21 bases separated the two germline ends. The CDR3 totals 14 residues. CDR3 protein: CAGHGEGAGNEQFF. The CDR3 region has the DNA TGTGCCGGACACGGGGAGGGGGCGGGGAATGAGCAGTTCTTC.

In this sample, this clonotype turned up a few times. The gene calls are TRBV27 and TRBJ1-1; 8 bases map to TRBD1. V lost 5 bases, J lost 9 bases, and 5 bases stayed unmatched. Germline V gives CDR1 MNHEY, CDR2 SMNVEV (reference sequence). This CDR3 is built from 12 residues. CDR3 bases: TGTGCCAGCAGTCCAAGGACAGGGCAAGCTTTCTTT. This encodes CASSPRTGQAFF.

The rearrangement links TRBV11-2 to TRBJ2-5; 8 positions match TRBD1. Germline trimming cut 5 bases from V and 3 bases from J; bases unmatched to any gene: 14. This CDR3 is 17 amino acids long. Looked up from germline, CDR1 is SGHAT and CDR2 is FQNNGV. CDR3 nucleotides: TGTGCCAGCAGCCCCATTGCAGGGGGCTCGGGTAAAGAGACCCAGTACTTC. Protein product: CASSPIAGGSGKETQYF.

The V gene is TRBV12-3 or TRBV12-4, the J gene TRBJ1-1; D gene uncertain. The CDR3 contains 14 residues. The ends were cut back, 3 bases at V and 2 bases at J, with 10 bases in the middle. The CDR3 sequence is CASSFAWENTEAFF. CDR3 nucleotides: TGTGCCAGCAGTTTCGCGTGGGAAAACACTGAAGCTTTCTTT.

The V and J genes are TRBV7-2 and TRBJ1-2; the D is unclear. CDR3 size: 17 residues. The V gene lost 5 bases and the J gene lost 2 bases, with 21 bases spanning the gap. Per germline, CDR1 SGHTA and CDR2 FQGNSA. The CDR3 here is CASSLSGIILLNYGYTF. CDR3 bases: TGTGCCAGCAGCCTGTCGGGAATCATTTTATTGAACTATGGCTACACCTTC. Full variable domain (outside the CDR3, taken from reference TRBV7-2 and TRBJ1-2): GAGVSQSPSNKVTEKGKDVELRCDPISGHTALYWYRQSLGQGLEFLIYFQGNSAPDKSGLPSDRFSAERTGGSVSTLTIQRTQQEDSAVYLCASSLSGIILLNYGYTFGSGTRLTVV.

The genes are TRBV27 and TRBJ2-7, with TRBD1 matching 9 bases. Germline values: CDR1 MNHEY, CDR2 SMNVEV (reference sequence). Trimming took 8 bases from V and 2 from J; bases not matched to a gene: 10. The CDR3 loop spans 15 amino acids. CDR3 amino acids: CASRRRGTGTYEQYF. DNA of the CDR3: TGTGCCAGCCGGCGGCGCGGGACAGGGACCTACGAGCAGTACTTC.

The chain's CDR3 is CASSLEAGTTYEQYF. As DNA, the CDR3 is TGCGCCAGCAGCTTGGAGGCAGGGACGACCTACGAGCAGTACTTC. This rearrangement joins TRBV5-1 to TRBJ2-5; possibly TRBD1 or TRBD2 for D (5 bases each). Judging by the DNA end, TRBJ2-7 fits better; the J call may be wrong. The length of the CDR3 is 15 residues. The germline gives CDR1 SGHRS, CDR2 YFSETQ.

This CDR3 reads CAIRKGQNTDTQYF. In DNA form, the CDR3 reads TGTGCCATCAGGAAGGGACAAAACACAGATACGCAGTATTTT. This sequence joins TRBV10-3 and TRBJ2-3; TRBD1 is a possible D gene (6 bases). Germline assignment: CDR1 ENHRY and CDR2 SYGVKD. The CDR3 contains 14 residues. The V end lost 6 bases, the J end lost 2 bases, and 12 bases lay between the germline ends.

This chain connects TRBV20-1 to TRBJ2-5; 9 bases line up with TRBD2. Germline V CDR1 and CDR2: DFQATT, SNEGSKA (reference sequence). After removal of 0 bases from V and 4 bases from J, the junction contained 6 bases not matched to a gene. The CDR3 is 15 residues long. The CDR3 DNA is TGCAGTGCTAGAGATCTAGCGGGGCATCGAGAGACCCAGTACTTC. Protein sequence: CSARDLAGHRETQYF.

The CDR3 nucleotides are TGCAGCGTTGTGGGTGTGAGTCTAGCGGGAGCTGGTACAGATACGCAGTATTTT. Amino acids: CSVVGVSLAGAGTDTQYF. This rearrangement joins TRBV29-1 to TRBJ2-3; 10 nucleotides match TRBD2. This CDR3 is built from 18 residues. The V gene end was trimmed by 4 bases and the J gene end by 3 bases; junction bases not matched to a gene: 16. Germline V gene lookup returns CDR1 SQVTM and CDR2 ANQGSEA.

As concerns this clonotype: The junction does not match germline at one end; this may be a read error. The chain links TRBV20-1 to TRBJ2-1; 11 bases match TRBD2. The CDR3 spans 14 residues. CDR1 DFQATT and CDR2 SNEGSKA come from the germline V gene (reference sequence). The CDR3 DNA reads as TGCGGTGCCGTTAGCGGGGGGGCTCAGAATGAGCAGTTCTTC. It specifies CGAVSGGAQNEQFF.

This chain links TRBV20-1 with TRBJ2-1; 9 nucleotides match TRBD2. The J segment lost 1 base and the V segment lost 3 bases, leaving 10 bases of the junction unmatched. Germline values: CDR1 DFQATT, CDR2 SNEGSKA (reference sequence). The CDR3 spans 17 residues. The chain's CDR3 is CSASIASGIPSYNEQFF. CDR3 sequence (DNA): TGCAGTGCTAGTATTGCTAGCGGGATACCGTCCTACAATGAGCAGTTCTTC.

The chain recombines TRBV7-9 with TRBJ1-2; D is possibly TRBD1 (5 bases). V lost 6 bases and J lost 8, with 16 bases in between. Per germline, CDR1 SEHNR and CDR2 FQNEAQ (reference sequence). The CDR3 spans 13 residues. The CDR3 nucleotides are TGTGCCAGCAGTGACAGCTTCGGAGAAGGCTACACCTTC. This gives the protein CASSDSFGEGYTF.

The genes are TRBV20-1 and TRBJ2-3, with D tentatively TRBD2 (5 bases). Between the trimmed V and J ends, which lost 4 bases and 2 bases, there was a span of 19 bases. The CDR3 extends over 16 amino acids. Germline CDR1 is DFQATT and CDR2 is SNEGSKA (reference sequence). The CDR3 sequence is CSAKRPGTGITDTQYF. CDR3 nucleotide sequence: TGCAGTGCTAAAAGGCCCGGAACCGGGATCACAGATACGCAGTATTTT.

The chain combines TRBV12-1 with TRBJ1-1; the table's D call of TRBD1 was not tested on the DNA. TRBV12-1 is noted as a pseudogene. This CDR3 comprises 14 residues. The CDR3 loop reads CASSSWTGRAEAFF. The CDR3 nucleotides are TGTGCCAGCAGCTCCTGGACAGGGAGGGCTGAAGCTTTCTTT.

The chain uses TRBV6-6 and TRBJ2-1; TRBD2 matches at 7 bases. The germline V gene has CDR1 MNHNY and CDR2 SVGAGI (reference sequence). The CDR3 spans 17 residues. V dropped 0 bases and J dropped 1; count of bases not matched to a gene: 6. CDR3 loop: CASSYSTRERSYNEQFF. The CDR3 region has the DNA TGTGCCAGCAGTTACTCGACGCGGGAGCGGTCCTACAATGAGCAGTTCTTC.

The rearrangement uses TRBV9 and TRBJ1-2; 8 bases agree with TRBD1. Germline lookup yields CDR1 SGDLS and CDR2 YYNGEE. With 0 bases clipped from V and 7 bases from J, the junction kept 14 bases outside the gene matches. The CDR3 covers 17 residues. The CDR3 protein is CASSVVRTGTHSRGYTF. The DNA of the CDR3 is TGTGCCAGCAGCGTAGTACGGACAGGGACCCACTCGCGTGGCTACACCTTC.

The V and J genes are TRBV5-6 and TRBJ2-3; 7 bases line up with TRBD1. The J segment lost 0 bases and the V segment lost 4 bases, leaving 5 bases of the junction unmatched. The CDR3 spans 15 residues. Germline V CDR1 and CDR2: SGHDT, YYEEEE. CDR3 loop: CASSRDRRSTDTQYF. Written as DNA, the CDR3 is TGTGCCAGCAGCCGGGACAGACGGAGCACAGATACGCAGTATTTT. The whole variable domain, filled in from reference TRBV5-6 and TRBJ2-3, reads DAGVTQSPTHLIKTRGQQVTLRCSPKSGHDTVSWYQQALGQGPQFIFQYYEEEERQRGNFPDRFSGHQFPNYSSELNVNALLLGDSALYLCASSRDRRSTDTQYFGPGTRLTVL.

This chain connects TRBV19 to TRBJ2-1; perhaps TRBD2 as D (6 bases). From germline, CDR1 is LNHDA and CDR2 SQIVND (reference sequence). The CDR3 loop spans 17 amino acids. Trimming left V 3 bases short and J 0 bases short, with 15 bases between. For the CDR3, the DNA is TGTGCCAGTAGTATGCATCCCAGCGGGTCCTCCTACAATGAGCAGTTCTTC. Translated, it gives CASSMHPSGSSYNEQFF.

Only a few counts were recorded for this clonotype. The chain uses TRBV20-1 and TRBJ2-5; D possibly corresponds to TRBD1 (6 bases). Looked up from germline, CDR1 is DFQATT and CDR2 is SNEGSKA (reference sequence). With 6 bases removed from V and 2 bases from J, the gap between germline ends came to 16 bases. The CDR3 loop spans 14 amino acids. The CDR3, as DNA: TGCAGTGCCAGCCCCGGACAGCAGCAAGAGACCCAGTACTTC. It specifies CSASPGQQQETQYF.

This chain joins TRBV12-3 or TRBV12-4 and TRBJ2-3; 12 bases are shared with TRBD2. V dropped 6 bases and J dropped 4; count of bases not matched to a gene: 5. The CDR3 has 15 residues. The CDR3 reads CASRALAGGPDTQYF. The CDR3 DNA reads TGTGCCAGCAGAGCACTAGCGGGGGGACCAGATACGCAGTATTTT.

The chain is built from TRBV5-5 and TRBJ1-2; D remains unclear. V was pared by 1 base and J by 2 bases, with 6 bases between. The CDR3 contains 13 residues. The germline CDR1 and CDR2 sequences are SGHKS and YYEKEE (reference sequence). CDR3 amino acids: CASSLSNNYGYTF. CDR3 sequence (DNA): TGTGCCAGCAGCTTGAGCAACAACTATGGCTACACCTTC.

There are a few counts of this clonotype. This chain links TRBV15 with TRBJ2-3; D unclear. Germline CDR1 reads LNHNV; CDR2 reads YYDKDF (reference sequence). The CDR3 loop spans 14 amino acids. V lost 7 bases, J lost 0 bases, and 11 bases lay in between. CDR3 loop: CATTPGPSTDTQYF. The CDR3 coding sequence is TGTGCCACCACTCCAGGCCCGAGCACAGATACGCAGTATTTT.

The chain employs TRBV5-5 and TRBJ2-7, with D hard to call. Germline CDR1 SGHKS, CDR2 YYEKEE (reference sequence). With 2 bases removed from V and 6 bases from J, the gap between germline ends came to 12 bases. This CDR3 spans 13 amino acids. CDR3 amino acids: CASSFLDRIEQYF. The CDR3 DNA reads TGTGCCAGCAGCTTCCTAGACCGAATCGAGCAGTACTTC.